This T cell receptor beta chain was found in a study of blood T cell repertoires in COVID-19. Study in general: COVID-19 samples, acute and convalescent, were from the United States, Italy and Spain. T cells, B-cell-depleted T cells, or PBMCs supplied cDNA or gDNA.

Generated by immunoSEQ multiplex PCR, the TCRdb table keeps only in-frame clones and is missing some. The repertoire holds about 74,000 clones, with around three quarters as singletons. The V gene's germline CDR1 is MGHRA and CDR2 YSYEKL. Trimming cost V 1 base and J 0 bases; bases outside gene matches: 9. This CDR3 has 18 residues. Sequenced material: peripheral blood. The receptor comes from a human donor in a cohort sampled during active COVID-19. The chain employs TRBV4-1 and TRBJ2-3; TRBD2 matches at 8 bases. CDR3 DNA: TGCGCCAGCAGCCAAGCTCGGGGAGCGGGAGATAGCACAGATACGCAGTATTTT. Translation gives CASSQARGAGDSTDTQYF.